The T cell receptor (beta chain) under discussion was sequenced for a study of response to subunit inactivated influenza vaccine. Study-level findings and limits: Few additional T cells are recruited per seasonal influenza vaccination, authors suggested.

TCRdb recomputed calls from the RT-PCR reads with MiXCR, one row per CDR3 protein. The table includes 450,000 to 550,000 distinct CDR3 sequences, 25% detected once. Looked up from germline, CDR1 is DFQATT and CDR2 is SNEGSKA (reference sequence). Trimming left V 0 bases short and J 6 bases short, with 16 bases between. The CDR3 runs to 15 residues. This clonotype was counted once. Its matching antigen is unknown. Sequenced here: CD4+ T cells sorted from PBMCs, sampled 4 to 6 days after vaccination. The chain joins TRBV20-1 to TRBJ2-3; the D gene is possibly TRBD1 (6 bases). This clonotype was obtained from a man aged 50-59 years who received an inactivated influenza vaccine. The CDR3: CSARDPRPGVDTQYF. CDR3 coding DNA: TGCAGTGCTAGAGATCCGCGCCCAGGGGTCGATACGCAGTATTTT.